This entry features one T cell receptor beta chain sequence. The data derive from a study of control samples from healthy donors and cancer patients. This table comes from immunoSEQ multiplex PCR, and its TCRdb copy is limited to in-frame clones, with some not included. The table shows over 80,000 clones, with roughly 91% occurring only once. Trimming pared 1 base from V and 5 bases from J, leaving 7 bases between. This CDR3 has 13 amino acids. The germline V gene encodes CDR1 MGHDK and CDR2 SYGVNS. The chain employs TRBV25-1 and TRBJ2-3; D unclear. Sequenced input: blood. This receptor was identified in a man in his thirties or forties in good health. As DNA, the CDR3 is TGTGCCAGCAGTGAATTTGTTGTAGATACGCAGTATTTT. This gives the protein CASSEFVVDTQYF.